What follows describes a single T cell receptor (beta chain). The sample belongs to a study of control samples from healthy donors and cancer patients. V lost 2 bases and J lost 1, with 12 bases in between. CDR3 length: 15 amino acids. Germline V gene data show CDR1 as SGDLS and CDR2 as YYNGEE. TCRdb keeps only in-frame clones here, not all; method: immunoSEQ multiplex PCR. The sample shows about 160,000 clones, 96% of them seen only once. This rearrangement joins TRBV9 to TRBJ1-1; unclear D gene. The sample consisted of blood. The receptor was isolated from a woman in her twenties or thirties in good health. The CDR3 sequence: CASSVDPRSNTEAFF. The CDR3, as DNA: TGTGCCAGCAGCGTTGACCCAAGGTCGAACACTGAAGCTTTCTTT.